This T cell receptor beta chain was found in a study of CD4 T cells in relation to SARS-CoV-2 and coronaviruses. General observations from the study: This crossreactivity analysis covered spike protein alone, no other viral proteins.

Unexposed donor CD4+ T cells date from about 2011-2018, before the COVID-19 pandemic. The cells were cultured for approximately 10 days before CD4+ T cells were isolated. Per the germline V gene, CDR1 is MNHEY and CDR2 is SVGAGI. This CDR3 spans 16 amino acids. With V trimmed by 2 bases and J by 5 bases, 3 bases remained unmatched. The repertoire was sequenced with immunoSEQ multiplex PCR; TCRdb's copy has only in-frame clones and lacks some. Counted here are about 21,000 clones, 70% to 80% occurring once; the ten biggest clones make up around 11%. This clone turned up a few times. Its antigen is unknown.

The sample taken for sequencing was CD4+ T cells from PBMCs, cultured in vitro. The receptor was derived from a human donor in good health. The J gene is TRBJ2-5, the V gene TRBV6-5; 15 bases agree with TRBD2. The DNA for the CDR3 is TGTGCCAGCAGTTACACAGGGACTAGCGGGGGGGAGACCCAGTACTTC. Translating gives CASSYTGTSGGETQYF.